By sample share, the clone carrying this T cell receptor beta chain is medium-sized. Its antigen is undetermined. A unique molecular identifier was carried by every single TCR cDNA molecule. A single record per CDR3 protein comes from TCRdb applying MiXCR to the 5' RACE reads. Among roughly 5,300 distinct CDR3 sequences listed, around 8% were seen once. Time point meaning: sample taken at primary tumor resection. Donation came from some 72 patients with untreated early-stage non-small cell lung cancer. The input material, whole RNA from tumor, nontumor lung or frozen PBMC, was sequenced unsorted. This specimen belongs to a study of spatial heterogeneity in lung cancer. The wider study: Matched bulk RNA-seq gave a T cell module score that correlated strongly with tumor-region TCR transcript counts.

The study's findings and limits: Higher tumor mutation counts went along with higher counts of expanded intratumoral alpha and beta TCRs.

The clonotype was recovered from a female donor with early-stage non-small cell lung cancer. The starting material was lung tumor tissue, obtained at surgery.

The chain's CDR3 is CASSYAGANQPQHF. In DNA, the CDR3 is TGTGCCAGCAGCTATGCGGGGGCCAATCAGCCCCAGCATTTT. The chain uses TRBV7-9 and TRBJ1-5; a weak D match, TRBD1 (6 bases). The CDR3 is made up of 14 amino acids. The V gene's germline CDR1 is SEHNR and CDR2 FQNEAQ (reference sequence). Trimming shortened V by 4 bases and J by 3 bases, and 10 bases separated the two germline ends.